Given below is one T cell receptor (beta chain) in context. As yet, its antigen is unknown. The junction departs from the called germline gene at one end, perhaps through a read error. Using immunoSEQ multiplex PCR, the repertoire was profiled, and TCRdb retains in-frame clones only, with some absent. Of some 75,000 clones listed, roughly 84% were seen once; the top ten hold 2.1%. This entry comes from a study of OX40 agonist ivuxolimab in advanced cancers. Study context: Patients in the trial were receiving intravenous ivuxolimab every 2 weeks, at doses of 0.01 to 10 mg/kg. The dose-escalation cohort was approximately 84% male, with a mean age of around 60 years, ranging about 23 to 90. The study, taken as a whole, reports: At doses 0.1 to 3.0 mg/kg, CD4+ and CD8+ clones expanded. Some nonresponders additionally presented with little normalized T-cell clonal expansion.

The CDR3 totals 15 residues. CDR1 SGHNT and CDR2 YYREEE come from the germline V gene (reference sequence). The source is an adult with an advanced solid tumor such as melanoma, head and neck, liver or kidney cancer. The sample here was CD4+ or CD8+ T cells sorted from blood, taken in a trial of the OX40 agonist ivuxolimab. The rearrangement uses TRBV5-4 and TRBJ2-7; 8 nucleotides agree with TRBD2. CDR3 amino acids: CASSPTSGLSHEQYF. The DNA of the CDR3 is TGTGCCAGCAGCCCAACTAGCGGCCTCTCCCACGAGCAGTACTTC.